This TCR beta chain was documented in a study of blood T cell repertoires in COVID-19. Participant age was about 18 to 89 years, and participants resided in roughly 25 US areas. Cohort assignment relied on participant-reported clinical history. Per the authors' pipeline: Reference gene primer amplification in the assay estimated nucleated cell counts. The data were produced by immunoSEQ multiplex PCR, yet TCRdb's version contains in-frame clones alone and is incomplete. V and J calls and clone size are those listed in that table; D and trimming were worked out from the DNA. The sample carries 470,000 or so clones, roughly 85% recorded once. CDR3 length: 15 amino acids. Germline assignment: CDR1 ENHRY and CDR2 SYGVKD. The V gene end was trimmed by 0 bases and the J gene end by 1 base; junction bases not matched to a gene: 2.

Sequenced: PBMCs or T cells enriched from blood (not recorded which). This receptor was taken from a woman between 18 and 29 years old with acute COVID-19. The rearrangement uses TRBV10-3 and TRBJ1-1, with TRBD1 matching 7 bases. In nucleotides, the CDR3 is TGTGCCATCAGTGAGTCAAGGGACAGGAACACTGAAGCTTTCTTT. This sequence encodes CAISESRDRNTEAFF.